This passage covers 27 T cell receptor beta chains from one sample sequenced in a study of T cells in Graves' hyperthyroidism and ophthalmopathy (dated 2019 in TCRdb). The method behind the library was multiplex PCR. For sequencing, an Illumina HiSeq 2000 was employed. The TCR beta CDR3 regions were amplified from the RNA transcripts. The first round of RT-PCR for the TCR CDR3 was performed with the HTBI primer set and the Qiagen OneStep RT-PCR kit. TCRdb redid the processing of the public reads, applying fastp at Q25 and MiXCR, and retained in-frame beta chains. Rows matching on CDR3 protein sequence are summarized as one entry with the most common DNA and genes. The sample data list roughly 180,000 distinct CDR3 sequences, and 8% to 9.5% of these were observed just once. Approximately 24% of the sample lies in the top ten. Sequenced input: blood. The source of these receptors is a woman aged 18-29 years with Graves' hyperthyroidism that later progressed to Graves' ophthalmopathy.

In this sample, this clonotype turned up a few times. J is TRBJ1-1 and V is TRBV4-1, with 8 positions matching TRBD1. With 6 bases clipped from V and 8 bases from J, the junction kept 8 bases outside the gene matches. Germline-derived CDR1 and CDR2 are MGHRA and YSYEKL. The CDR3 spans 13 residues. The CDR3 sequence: CASRDTGGPEAFF. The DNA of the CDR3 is TGCGCCAGCAGGGATACAGGGGGGCCAGAAGCTTTCTTT.

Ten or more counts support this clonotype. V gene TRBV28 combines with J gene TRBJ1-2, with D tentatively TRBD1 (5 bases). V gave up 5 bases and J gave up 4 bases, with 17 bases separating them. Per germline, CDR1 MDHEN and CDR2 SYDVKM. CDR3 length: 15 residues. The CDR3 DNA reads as TGTGCCAGCAGTGTCGAAAAACGGGGACGCTATGGCTACACCTTC. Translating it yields CASSVEKRGRYGYTF.

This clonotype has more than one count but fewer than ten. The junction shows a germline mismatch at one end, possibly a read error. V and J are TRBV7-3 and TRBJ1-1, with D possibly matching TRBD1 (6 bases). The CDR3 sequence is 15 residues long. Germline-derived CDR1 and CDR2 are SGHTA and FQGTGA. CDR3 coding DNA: TGTACCAGCAGCCGCGGGGGGCAGGGGAACACTGAAGCTTTCTTT. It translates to CTSSRGGQGNTEAFF.

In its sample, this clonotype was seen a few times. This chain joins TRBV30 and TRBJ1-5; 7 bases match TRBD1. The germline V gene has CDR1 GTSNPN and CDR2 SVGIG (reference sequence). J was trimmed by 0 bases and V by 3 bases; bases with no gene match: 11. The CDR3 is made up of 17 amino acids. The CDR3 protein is CAWSELNRGLSNQPQHF. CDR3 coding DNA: TGTGCCTGGAGCGAACTAAACAGGGGCCTTAGCAATCAGCCCCAGCATTTT. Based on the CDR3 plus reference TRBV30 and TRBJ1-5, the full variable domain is SQTIHQWPATLVQPVGSPLSLECTVEGTSNPNLYWYRQAAGRGLQLLFYSVGIGQISSEVPQNLSASRPQDRQFILSSKKLLLSDSGFYLCAWSELNRGLSNQPQHFGDGTRLSIL.

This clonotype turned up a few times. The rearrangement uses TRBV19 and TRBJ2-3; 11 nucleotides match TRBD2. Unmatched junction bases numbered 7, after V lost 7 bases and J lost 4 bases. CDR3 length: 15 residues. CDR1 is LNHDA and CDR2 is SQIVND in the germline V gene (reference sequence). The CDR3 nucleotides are TGTGCCAGTACCCCACTAGCGGGAGAATCAGATACGCAGTATTTT. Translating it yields CASTPLAGESDTQYF.

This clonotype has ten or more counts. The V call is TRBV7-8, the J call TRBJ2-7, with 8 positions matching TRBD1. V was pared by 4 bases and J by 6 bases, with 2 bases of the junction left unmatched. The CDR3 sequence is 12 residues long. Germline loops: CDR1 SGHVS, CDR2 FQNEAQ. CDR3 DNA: TGTGCCAGCAGCTGGACAGGGTCCGAGCAGTACTTC. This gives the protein CASSWTGSEQYF.

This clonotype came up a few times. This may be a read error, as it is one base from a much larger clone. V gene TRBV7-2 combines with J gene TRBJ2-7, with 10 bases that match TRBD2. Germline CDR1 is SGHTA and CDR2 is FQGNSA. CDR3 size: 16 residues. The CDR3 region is CAGSLMASGGSYEQYF. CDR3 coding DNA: TGTGCCGGCAGCTTAATGGCTAGCGGGGGAAGCTACGAGCAGTACTTC.

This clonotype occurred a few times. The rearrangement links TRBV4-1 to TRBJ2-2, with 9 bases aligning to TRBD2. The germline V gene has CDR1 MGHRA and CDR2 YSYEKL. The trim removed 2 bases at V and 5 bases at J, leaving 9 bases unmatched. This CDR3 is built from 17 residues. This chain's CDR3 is CASSQLLAGLWTGELFF. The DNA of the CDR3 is TGCGCCAGCAGCCAACTCCTAGCGGGGCTGTGGACCGGGGAGCTGTTTTTT.

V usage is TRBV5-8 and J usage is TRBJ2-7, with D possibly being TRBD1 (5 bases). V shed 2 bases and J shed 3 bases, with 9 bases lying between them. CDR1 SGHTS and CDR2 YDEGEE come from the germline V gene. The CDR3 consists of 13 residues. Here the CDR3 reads CASSFGRDYEQYF. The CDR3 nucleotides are TGTGCCAGCAGCTTCGGCAGGGACTACGAGCAGTACTTC.

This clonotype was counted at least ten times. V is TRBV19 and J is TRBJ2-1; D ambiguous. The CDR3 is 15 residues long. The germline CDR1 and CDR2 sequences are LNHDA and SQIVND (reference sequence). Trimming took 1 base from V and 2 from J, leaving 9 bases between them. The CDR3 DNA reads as TGTGCCAGTAGTATAGGCCCAGATCCCTACAATGAGCAGTTCTTC. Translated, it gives CASSIGPDPYNEQFF. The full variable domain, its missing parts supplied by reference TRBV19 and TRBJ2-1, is DGGITQSPKYLFRKEGQNVTLSCEQNLNHDAMYWYRQDPGQGLRLIYYSQIVNDFQKGDIAEGYSVSREKKESFPLTVTSAQKNPTAFYLCASSIGPDPYNEQFFGPGTRLTVL.

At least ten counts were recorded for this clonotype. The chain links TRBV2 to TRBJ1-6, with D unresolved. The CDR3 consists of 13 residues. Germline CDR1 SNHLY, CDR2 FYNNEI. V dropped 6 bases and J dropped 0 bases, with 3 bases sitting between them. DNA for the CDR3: TGTGCCAGCAGCCACTCCTATAATTCACCCCTCCACTTT. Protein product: CASSHSYNSPLHF. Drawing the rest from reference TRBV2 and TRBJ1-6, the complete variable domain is EPEVTQTPSHQVTQMGQEVILRCVPISNHLYFYWYRQILGQKVEFLVSFYNNEISEKSEIFDDQFSVERPDGSNFTLKIRSTKLEDSAMYFCASSHSYNSPLHFGNGTRLTVT.

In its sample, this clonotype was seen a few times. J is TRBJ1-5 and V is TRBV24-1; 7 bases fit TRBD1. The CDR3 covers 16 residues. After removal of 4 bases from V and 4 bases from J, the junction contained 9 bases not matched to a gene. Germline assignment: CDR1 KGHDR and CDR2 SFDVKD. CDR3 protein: CATSEASGGPNQPQHF. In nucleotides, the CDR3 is TGTGCCACCAGTGAAGCCTCAGGGGGGCCAAATCAGCCCCAGCATTTT.

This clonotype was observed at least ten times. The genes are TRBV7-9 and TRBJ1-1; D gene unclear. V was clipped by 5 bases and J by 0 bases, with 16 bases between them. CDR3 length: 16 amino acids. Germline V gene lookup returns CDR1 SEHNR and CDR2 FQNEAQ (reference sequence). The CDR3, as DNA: TGTGCCAGCAGCCCGCTTCCTAGGACGGTGAACACTGAAGCTTTCTTT. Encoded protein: CASSPLPRTVNTEAFF.

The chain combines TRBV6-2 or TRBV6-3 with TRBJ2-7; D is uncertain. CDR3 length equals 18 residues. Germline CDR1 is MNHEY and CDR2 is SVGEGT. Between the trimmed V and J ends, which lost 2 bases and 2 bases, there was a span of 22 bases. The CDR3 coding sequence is TGTGCCAGCAGTTACCCGAAGGGTACCTTCACCATTGCCTACGAGCAGTACTTC. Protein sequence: CASSYPKGTFTIAYEQYF.

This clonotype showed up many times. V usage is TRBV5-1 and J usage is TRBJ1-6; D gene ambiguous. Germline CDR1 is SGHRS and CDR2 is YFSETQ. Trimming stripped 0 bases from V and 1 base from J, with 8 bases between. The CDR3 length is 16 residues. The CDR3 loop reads CASSLEGVSYNSPLHF. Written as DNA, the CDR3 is TGCGCCAGCAGCTTGGAGGGTGTATCCTATAATTCACCCCTCCACTTT.

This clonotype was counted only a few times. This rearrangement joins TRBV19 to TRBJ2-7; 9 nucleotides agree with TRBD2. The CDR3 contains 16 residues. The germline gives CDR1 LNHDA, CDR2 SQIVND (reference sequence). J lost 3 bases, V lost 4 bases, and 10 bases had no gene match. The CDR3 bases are TGTGCCAGTAGTAAGCGGGGGGCCTCGGGGTACTACGAGCAGTACTTC. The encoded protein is CASSKRGASGYYEQYF.

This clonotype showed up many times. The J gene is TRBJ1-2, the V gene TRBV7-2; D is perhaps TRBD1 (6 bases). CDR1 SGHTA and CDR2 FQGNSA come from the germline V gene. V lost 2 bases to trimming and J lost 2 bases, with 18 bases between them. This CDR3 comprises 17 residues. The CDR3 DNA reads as TGTGCCAGCAGCTTAAGGGGGGGTTATCAAAGAAACTATGGCTACACCTTC. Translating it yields CASSLRGGYQRNYGYTF.

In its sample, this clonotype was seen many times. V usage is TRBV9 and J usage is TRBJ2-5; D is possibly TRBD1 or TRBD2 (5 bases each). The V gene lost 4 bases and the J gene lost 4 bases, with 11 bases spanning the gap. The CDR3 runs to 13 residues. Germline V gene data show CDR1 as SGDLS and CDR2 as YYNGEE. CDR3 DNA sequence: TGTGCCAGCAGCCCGGGGCTACCAGAGACCCAGTACTTC. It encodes CASSPGLPETQYF. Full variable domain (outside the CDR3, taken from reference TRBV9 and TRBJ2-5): DSGVTQTPKHLITATGQRVTLRCSPRSGDLSVYWYQQSLDQGLQFLIQYYNGEERAKGNILERFSAQQFPDLHSELNLSSLELGDSALYFCASSPGLPETQYFGPGTRLLVL.

The CDR3 DNA reads as TGTGCCAGTAGTAACCGAGGGCCAAGTACGGAGACCCAGTACTTC. As protein: CASSNRGPSTETQYF. V gene TRBV19 combines with J gene TRBJ2-5, with TRBD2 as a possible D gene (5 bases). The CDR3 is made up of 15 amino acids. CDR1 is LNHDA and CDR2 is SQIVND in the germline V gene (reference sequence). Trimming left V 4 bases short and J 5 bases short, with 17 bases between.

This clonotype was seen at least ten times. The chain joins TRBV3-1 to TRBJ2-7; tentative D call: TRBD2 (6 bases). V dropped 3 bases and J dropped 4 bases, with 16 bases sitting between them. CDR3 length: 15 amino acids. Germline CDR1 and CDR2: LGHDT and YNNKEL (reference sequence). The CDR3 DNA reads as TGTGCCAGCAGCCAGGGCTCGGAGGGCGTTTACGAGCAGTACTTC. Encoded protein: CASSQGSEGVYEQYF.

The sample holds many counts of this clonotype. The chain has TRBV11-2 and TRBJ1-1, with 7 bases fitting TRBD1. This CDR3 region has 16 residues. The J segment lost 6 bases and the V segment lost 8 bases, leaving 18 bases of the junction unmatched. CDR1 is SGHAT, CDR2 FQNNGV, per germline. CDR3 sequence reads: CASLGSGQKYRAEAFF. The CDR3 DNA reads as TGTGCCAGCTTGGGGTCGGGACAGAAATATCGCGCTGAAGCTTTCTTT.

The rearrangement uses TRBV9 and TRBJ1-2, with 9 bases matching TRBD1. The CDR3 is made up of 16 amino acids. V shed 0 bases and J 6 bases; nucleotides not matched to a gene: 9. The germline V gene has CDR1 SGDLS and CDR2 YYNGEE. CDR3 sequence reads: CASSVEPTGGGHGYTF. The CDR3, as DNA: TGTGCCAGCAGCGTAGAACCCACAGGGGGCGGTCATGGCTACACCTTC.

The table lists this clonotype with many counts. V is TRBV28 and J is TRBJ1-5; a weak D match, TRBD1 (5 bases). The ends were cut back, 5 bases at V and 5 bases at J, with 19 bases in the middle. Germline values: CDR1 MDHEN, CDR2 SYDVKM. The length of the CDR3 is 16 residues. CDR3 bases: TGTGCCAGCAGTCTCCCTCCCGGGGGGAGCGATCAGCCCCAGCATTTT. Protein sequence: CASSLPPGGSDQPQHF.

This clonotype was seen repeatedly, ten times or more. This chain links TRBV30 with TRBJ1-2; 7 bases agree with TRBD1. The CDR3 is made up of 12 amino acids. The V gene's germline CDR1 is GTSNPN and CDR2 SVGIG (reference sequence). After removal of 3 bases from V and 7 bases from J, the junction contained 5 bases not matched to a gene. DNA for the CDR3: TGTGCCTGGAGCGGGACAGTTTCTGGCTACACCTTC. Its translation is CAWSGTVSGYTF.

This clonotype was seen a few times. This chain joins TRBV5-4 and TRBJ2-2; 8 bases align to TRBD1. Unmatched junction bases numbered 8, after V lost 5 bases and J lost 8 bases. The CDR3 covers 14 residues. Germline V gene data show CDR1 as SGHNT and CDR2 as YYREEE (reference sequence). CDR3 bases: TGTGCCAGCAGTTCCGGACAGGGAAGGGGGGAGCTGTTTTTT. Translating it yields CASSSGQGRGELFF.

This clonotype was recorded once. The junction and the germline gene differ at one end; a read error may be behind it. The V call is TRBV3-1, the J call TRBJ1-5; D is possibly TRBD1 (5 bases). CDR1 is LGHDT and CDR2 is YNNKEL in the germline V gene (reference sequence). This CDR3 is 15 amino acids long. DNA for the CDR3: TGTGCCAGCGGCCAAGATGCAGGGCAGTATCAGCCCCAGCATTTT. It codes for CASGQDAGQYQPQHF.

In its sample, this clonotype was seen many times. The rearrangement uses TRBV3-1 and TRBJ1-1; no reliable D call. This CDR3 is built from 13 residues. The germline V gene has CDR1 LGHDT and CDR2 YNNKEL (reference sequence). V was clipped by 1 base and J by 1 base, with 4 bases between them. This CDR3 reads CASSQVANTEAFF. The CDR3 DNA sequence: TGTGCCAGCAGCCAAGTTGCGAACACTGAAGCTTTCTTT.